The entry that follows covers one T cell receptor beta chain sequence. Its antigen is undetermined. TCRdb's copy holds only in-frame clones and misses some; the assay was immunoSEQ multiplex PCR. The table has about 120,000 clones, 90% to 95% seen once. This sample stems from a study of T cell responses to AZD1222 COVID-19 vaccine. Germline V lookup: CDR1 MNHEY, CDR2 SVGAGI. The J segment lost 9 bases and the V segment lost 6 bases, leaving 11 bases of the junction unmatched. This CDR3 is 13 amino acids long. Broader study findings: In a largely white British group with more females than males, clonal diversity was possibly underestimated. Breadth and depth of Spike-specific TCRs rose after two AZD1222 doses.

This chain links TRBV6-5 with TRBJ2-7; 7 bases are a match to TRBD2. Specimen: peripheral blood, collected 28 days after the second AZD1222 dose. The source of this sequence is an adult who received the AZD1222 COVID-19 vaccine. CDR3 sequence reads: CASSRSYGEGQYF. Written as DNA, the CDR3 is TGTGCCAGCAGCCGGTCTTACGGGGAGGGGCAGTACTTC.